This T cell receptor (beta chain) was captured by sequencing in a study of cytomegalovirus exposure and HLA in healthy donors. Study summary: Of the donors genotyped, about 390 in all, 75% to 85% fell in the Caucasian-associated ancestry cluster.

Germline V gene sequence: CDR1 ENHRY, CDR2 SYGVKD. Trimming took off 6 bases at V and 5 bases at J, with 11 bases between the two ends. The CDR3 has 13 residues. This clone came up a few times. Its antigen is undetermined. Points from the study as a whole: Associated with HLA alleles at 0.05 false discovery rate in a later analysis were over 15,000 TCR beta sequences.

The PCR contained 60 Vbeta and 13 Jbeta primers. The table came from immunoSEQ multiplex PCR; TCRdb's copy has only in-frame clones and leaves some out. The top ten clones hold around 6.5% of a sample with about 160,000 clones, around 80% of them seen once. Sequenced: PBMCs. This sequence originates from a male donor in good health and CMV-seropositive. The V gene is TRBV10-3, the J gene TRBJ1-5; D remains unclear. CDR3 bases: TGTGCCATCAGGAGCCGGGTCGATCAGCCCCAGCATTTT. Translated, it gives CAIRSRVDQPQHF.